Listed here are 16 T cell receptor beta chains from one sample, sequenced in a study of shared clonotypes between healthy human individuals. Assay: immunoSEQ multiplex PCR; the TCRdb copy retains only in-frame clones and omits some. The sample carries 950,000 to 1,300,000 clones, around 76% recorded once. The specimen was memory CD4+ T cells sorted from blood. Subset indicated: CD45RA-negative fraction. The receptors come from a man between 18 and 29 years old in good health.

This clone was observed a few times. The V and J genes are TRBV11-3 and TRBJ1-4; TRBD1 matches at 7 bases. J was trimmed by 3 bases and V by 11 bases; bases with no gene match: 6. Germline assignment: CDR1 SGHNT and CDR2 YENEEA. The CDR3 length is 13 residues. This CDR3 reads CAQRGQSNEKLFF. CDR3 nucleotide sequence: TGTGCCCAAAGGGGGCAGTCTAATGAAAAACTGTTTTTT.

The rearrangement joins TRBV7-2 to TRBJ2-1; D perhaps matches TRBD2 (6 bases). Trimming left V 4 bases short and J 9 bases short, with 19 bases between. CDR3 length: 15 amino acids. The germline V gene has CDR1 SGHTA and CDR2 FQGNSA. In DNA form, the CDR3 reads TGTGCCAGCAGCTGGTCTGGCGGGGTGACCGGTGAGCAGTTCTTC. This encodes CASSWSGGVTGEQFF. Combining the CDR3 with reference TRBV7-2 and TRBJ2-1 gives the whole variable domain GAGVSQSPSNKVTEKGKDVELRCDPISGHTALYWYRQSLGQGLEFLIYFQGNSAPDKSGLPSDRFSAERTGGSVSTLTIQRTQQEDSAVYLCASSWSGGVTGEQFFGPGTRLTVL.

This clone was seen only once. The rearrangement joins TRBV10-3 to TRBJ2-5; D is possibly TRBD2 (6 bases). This CDR3 contains 15 residues. The V gene lost 2 bases and the J gene lost 5 bases, with 15 bases spanning the gap. The germline gives CDR1 ENHRY, CDR2 SYGVKD. The CDR3 nucleotides are TGTGCCATCAGTGAGGCCAAGACTAGTTGGGAGACCCAGTACTTC. Protein: CAISEAKTSWETQYF.

About this clone itself: This CDR3 is also generated by other DNA sequences in the sample. The chain links TRBV5-1 to TRBJ2-5, with unresolved D. Germline V lookup: CDR1 SGHRS, CDR2 YFSETQ. Trimming pared 2 bases from V and 2 bases from J, leaving 13 bases between. This CDR3 spans 15 amino acids. CDR3 DNA: TGCGCCAGCAGCTTAGAAGTTGGCCCTCAAGAGACCCAGTACTTC. Protein sequence: CASSLEVGPQETQYF.

This chain joins TRBV4-3 and TRBJ2-5; TRBD1 matches 9 bases. The CDR3 is 15 residues long. J was trimmed by 3 bases and V by 3 bases; bases with no gene match: 5. CDR1 LGHNA and CDR2 YSLEER come from the germline V gene. CDR3 nucleotide sequence: TGCGCCAGCAGCCAGGGGGGACAGGGAAAAGAGACCCAGTACTTC. It codes for CASSQGGQGKETQYF.

This rearrangement joins TRBV7-2 to TRBJ1-5; D might be TRBD1 (6 bases). This CDR3 has 15 amino acids. The germline gives CDR1 SGHTA, CDR2 FQGNSA. With 5 bases removed from V and 6 bases from J, the gap between germline ends came to 17 bases. The CDR3: CASSTFPGEAQPQHF. The CDR3, as DNA: TGTGCCAGCAGCACATTTCCAGGGGAAGCTCAGCCCCAGCATTTT.

The chain carries TRBV7-9 and TRBJ1-2; D gene unclear. In germline, CDR1 is SEHNR, CDR2 FQNEAQ (reference sequence). The ends were cut back, 5 bases at V and 8 bases at J, with 9 bases in the middle. The CDR3 is 11 residues long. Here the CDR3 reads CASSSYGGYTF. The CDR3 DNA reads TGTGCCAGCAGCAGTTATGGCGGCTACACCTTC.

The chain recombines TRBV10-1 with TRBJ2-4; tentatively, D is TRBD1 (5 bases). The V and J ends lost 0 bases and 0 bases respectively, with 12 bases between them. The CDR3 is made up of 17 amino acids. Germline-derived CDR1 and CDR2 are WNHNN and SYGVQD (reference sequence). The CDR3 DNA reads as TGCGCCAGCAGTGAGTCTATGGAAACAGGAGCCAAAAACATTCAGTACTTC. Residues: CASSESMETGAKNIQYF.

The chain couples TRBV15 to TRBJ2-5; D tentatively reads TRBD1 or TRBD2 (6 bases each). Germline-derived CDR1 and CDR2 are LNHNV and YYDKDF (reference sequence). The V end lost 1 base, the J end lost 2 bases, and 23 bases lay between the germline ends. The CDR3 spans 19 residues. CDR3 residues: CATSRAERGRFILQETQYF. CDR3 sequence (DNA): TGTGCCACCAGCAGAGCCGAGAGGGGGAGGTTCATTTTGCAAGAGACCCAGTACTTC.

The chain carries TRBV21-1 and TRBJ2-7; TRBD2 is the table's D call, not checked against the DNA. TRBV21-1 is a recognized pseudogene. The CDR3 is 18 amino acids. The CDR3 region has the DNA TGTGCCAGCAGCCCCCCGGCGAATGGGGAGGGAGTCGTTTACGAGCAGTACTTC. It translates to CASSPPANGEGVVYEQYF.

This chain links TRBV30 with TRBJ2-7, with a tentative D call TRBD2 (6 bases). Germline V gene lookup returns CDR1 GTSNPN and CDR2 SVGIG (reference sequence). The CDR3 has 16 amino acids. V lost 2 bases, J lost 3 bases, and 20 bases lay in between. The CDR3 sequence is CAWSFGTLGLRYEQYF. The CDR3 DNA is TGTGCCTGGAGTTTTGGGACCCTGGGACTCCGCTACGAGCAGTACTTC.

This chain links TRBV6-1 with TRBJ2-3; weak D call: TRBD1 (6 bases). The CDR3 loop spans 13 amino acids. CDR1 and CDR2 from the germline V gene are MNHNS and SASEGT. DNA of the CDR3: TGTGGTTACAGGGCAGGGAGCACAGATACGCAGTATTTT. Protein: CGYRAGSTDTQYF.

The chain carries TRBV6-1 and TRBJ2-1, with D unclear. The germline V gene has CDR1 MNHNS and CDR2 SASEGT. The V end lost 5 bases, the J end lost 2 bases, and 13 bases lay between the germline ends. CDR3 size: 15 residues. CDR3 amino acids: CASSRPLTPYNEQFF. The CDR3, as DNA: TGTGCCAGCAGTCGACCCCTCACCCCCTACAATGAGCAGTTCTTC.

This clone occurred once. J is TRBJ2-2 and V is TRBV19, with 9 bases fitting TRBD2. J gave up 0 bases and V 6 bases, and 8 bases lay outside the gene matches. Germline V gives CDR1 LNHDA, CDR2 SQIVND (reference sequence). CDR3 size: 17 residues. The CDR3 coding sequence is TGTGCCAGTAGCCCGACTGGCGGGGGGGCGAACACCGGGGAGCTGTTTTTT. Translating gives CASSPTGGGANTGELFF.

The rearrangement links TRBV7-2 to TRBJ2-3, with 9 nucleotides matching TRBD2. There are 15 residues in the CDR3. Germline V CDR1 and CDR2: SGHTA, FQGNSA. The V segment lost 5 bases and the J segment 4 bases; nucleotides outside the gene matches: 7. CDR3 sequence: CASSVSGSQPDTQYF. The CDR3 coding sequence is TGTGCCAGCAGCGTTAGCGGGAGTCAGCCAGATACGCAGTATTTT.

CDR3 protein: CASSANRVRAYEQYF. In DNA, the CDR3 is TGTGCCAGCAGTGCCAACAGGGTGAGGGCCTACGAGCAGTACTTC. J is TRBJ2-7 and V is TRBV27; D is possibly TRBD1 (6 bases). Germline V gene lookup returns CDR1 MNHEY and CDR2 SMNVEV (reference sequence). This CDR3 is built from 15 residues. The ends were cut back, 5 bases at V and 2 bases at J, with 16 bases in the middle.